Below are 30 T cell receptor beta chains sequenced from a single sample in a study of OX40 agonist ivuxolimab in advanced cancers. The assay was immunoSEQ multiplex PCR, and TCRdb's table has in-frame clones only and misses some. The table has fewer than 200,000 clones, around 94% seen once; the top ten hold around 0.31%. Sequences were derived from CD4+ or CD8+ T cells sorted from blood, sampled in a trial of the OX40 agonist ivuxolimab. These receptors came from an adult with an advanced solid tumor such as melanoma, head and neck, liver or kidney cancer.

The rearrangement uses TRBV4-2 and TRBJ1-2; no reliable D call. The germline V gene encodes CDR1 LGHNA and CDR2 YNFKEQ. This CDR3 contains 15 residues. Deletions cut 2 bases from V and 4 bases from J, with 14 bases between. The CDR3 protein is CASSQRGPSFYGYTF. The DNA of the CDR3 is TGTGCCAGCAGCCAACGAGGCCCATCTTTCTATGGCTACACCTTC.

The CDR3 DNA is TGTGCCAGCAGCTTAACGACAGGGGGGAAAGCTTTCTTT. Residues: CASSLTTGGKAFF. V usage is TRBV11-3 and J usage is TRBJ1-1; 9 nucleotides align to TRBD1. Germline trimming cut 2 bases from V and 9 bases from J; bases unmatched to any gene: 4. The V gene's germline CDR1 is SGHNT and CDR2 YENEEA. The CDR3 runs to 13 residues.

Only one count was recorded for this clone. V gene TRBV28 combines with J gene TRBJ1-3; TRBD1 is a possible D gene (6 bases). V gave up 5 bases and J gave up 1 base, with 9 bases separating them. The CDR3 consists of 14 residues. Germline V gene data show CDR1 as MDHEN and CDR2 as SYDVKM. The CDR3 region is CASSPQGSGNTIYF. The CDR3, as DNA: TGTGCCAGCAGTCCCCAGGGGTCTGGAAACACCATATATTTT.

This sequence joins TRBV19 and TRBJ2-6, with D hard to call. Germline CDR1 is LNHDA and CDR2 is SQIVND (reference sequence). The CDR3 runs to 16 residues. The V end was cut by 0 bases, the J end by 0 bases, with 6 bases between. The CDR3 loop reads CASSIDWVSGANVLTF. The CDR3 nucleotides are TGTGCCAGTAGTATAGATTGGGTCTCTGGGGCCAACGTCCTGACTTTC.

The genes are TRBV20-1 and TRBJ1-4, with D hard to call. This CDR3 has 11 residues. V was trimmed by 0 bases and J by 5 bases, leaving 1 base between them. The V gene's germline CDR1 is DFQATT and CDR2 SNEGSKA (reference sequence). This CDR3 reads CSARENEKLFF. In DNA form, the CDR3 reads TGCAGTGCTAGAGAAAATGAAAAACTGTTTTTT.

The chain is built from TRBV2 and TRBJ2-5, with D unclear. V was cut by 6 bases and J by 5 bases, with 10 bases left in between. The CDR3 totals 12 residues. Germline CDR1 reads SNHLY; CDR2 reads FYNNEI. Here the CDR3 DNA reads TGTGCCAGCAGGGATCCCATGGAGACCCAGTACTTC. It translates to CASRDPMETQYF.

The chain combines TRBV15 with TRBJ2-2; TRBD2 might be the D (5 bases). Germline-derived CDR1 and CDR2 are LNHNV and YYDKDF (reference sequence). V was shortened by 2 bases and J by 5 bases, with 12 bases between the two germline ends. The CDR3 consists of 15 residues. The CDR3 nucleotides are TGTGCCACCAGCAGACTTCTCCCGGGAACCGGGGAGCTGTTTTTT. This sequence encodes CATSRLLPGTGELFF.

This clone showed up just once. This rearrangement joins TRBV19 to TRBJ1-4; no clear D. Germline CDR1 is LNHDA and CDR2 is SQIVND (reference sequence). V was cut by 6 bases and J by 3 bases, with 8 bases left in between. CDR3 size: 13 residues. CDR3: CASRGMANEKLFF. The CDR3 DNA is TGTGCCAGTAGGGGGATGGCTAATGAAAAACTGTTTTTT. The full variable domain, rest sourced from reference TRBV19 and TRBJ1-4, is DGGITQSPKYLFRKEGQNVTLSCEQNLNHDAMYWYRQDPGQGLRLIYYSQIVNDFQKGDIAEGYSVSREKKESFPLTVTSAQKNPTAFYLCASRGMANEKLFFGSGTQLSVL.

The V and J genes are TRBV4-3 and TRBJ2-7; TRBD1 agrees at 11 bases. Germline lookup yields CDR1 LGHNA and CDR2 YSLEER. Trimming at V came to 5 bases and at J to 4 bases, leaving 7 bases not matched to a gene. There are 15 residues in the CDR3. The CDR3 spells CASSSRDRGAYEQYF. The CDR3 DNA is TGCGCCAGCAGCTCCCGGGACAGGGGGGCTTACGAGCAGTACTTC.

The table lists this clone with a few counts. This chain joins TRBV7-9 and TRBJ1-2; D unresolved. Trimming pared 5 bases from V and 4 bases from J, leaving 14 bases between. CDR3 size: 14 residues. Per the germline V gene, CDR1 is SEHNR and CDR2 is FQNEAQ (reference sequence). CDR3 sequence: CASSRLYTPYGYTF. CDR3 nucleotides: TGTGCCAGCAGCCGTCTCTATACTCCCTATGGCTACACCTTC.

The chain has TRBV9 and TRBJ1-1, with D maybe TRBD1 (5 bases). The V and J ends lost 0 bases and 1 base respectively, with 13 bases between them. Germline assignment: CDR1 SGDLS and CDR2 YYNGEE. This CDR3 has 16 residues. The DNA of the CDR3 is TGTGCCAGCAGCGTAGTCTTGGGCCAGGGGAACACTGAAGCTTTCTTT. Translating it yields CASSVVLGQGNTEAFF.

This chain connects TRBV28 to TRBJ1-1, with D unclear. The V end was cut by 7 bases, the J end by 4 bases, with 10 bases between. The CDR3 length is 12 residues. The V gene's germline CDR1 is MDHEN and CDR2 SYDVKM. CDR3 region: CASTLRFTEAFF. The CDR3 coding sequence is TGTGCCAGCACCCTCCGATTCACTGAAGCTTTCTTT.

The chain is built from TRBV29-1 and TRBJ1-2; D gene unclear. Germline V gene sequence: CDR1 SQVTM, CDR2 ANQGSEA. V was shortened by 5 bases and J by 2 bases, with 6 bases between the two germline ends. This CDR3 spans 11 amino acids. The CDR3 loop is CSVYLNYGYTF. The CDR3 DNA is TGCAGCGTTTATCTCAACTATGGCTACACCTTC.

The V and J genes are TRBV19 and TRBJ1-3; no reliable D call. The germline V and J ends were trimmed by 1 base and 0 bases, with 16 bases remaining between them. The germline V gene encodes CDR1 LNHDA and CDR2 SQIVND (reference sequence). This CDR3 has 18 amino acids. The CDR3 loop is CASSIAVWQLVSGNTIYF. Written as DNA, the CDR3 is TGTGCCAGTAGTATAGCGGTGTGGCAACTGGTCTCTGGAAACACCATATATTTT.

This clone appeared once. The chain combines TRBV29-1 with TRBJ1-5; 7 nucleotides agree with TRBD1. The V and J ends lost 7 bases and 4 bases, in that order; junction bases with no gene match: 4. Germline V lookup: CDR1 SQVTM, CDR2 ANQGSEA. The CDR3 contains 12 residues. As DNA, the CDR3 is TGCAGCGCAACAGGGGAAAATCAGCCCCAGCATTTT. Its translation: CSATGENQPQHF.

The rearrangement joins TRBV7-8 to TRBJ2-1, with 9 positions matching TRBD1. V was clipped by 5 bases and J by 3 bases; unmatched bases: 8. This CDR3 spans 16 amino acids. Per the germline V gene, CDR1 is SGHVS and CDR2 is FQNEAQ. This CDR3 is CASSPLDRGNYNEQFF. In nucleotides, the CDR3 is TGTGCCAGCAGCCCCCTCGACAGGGGGAACTACAATGAGCAGTTCTTC.

The CDR3 protein is CASSLNTPYEQYF. The DNA of the CDR3 is TGTGCCAGCAGTTTAAACACCCCCTACGAGCAGTACTTC. The rearrangement uses TRBV28 and TRBJ2-7, with no clear D. V gave up 2 bases and J gave up 2 bases, with 7 bases separating them. CDR3 length equals 13 residues. CDR1 and CDR2 from the germline V gene are MDHEN and SYDVKM.

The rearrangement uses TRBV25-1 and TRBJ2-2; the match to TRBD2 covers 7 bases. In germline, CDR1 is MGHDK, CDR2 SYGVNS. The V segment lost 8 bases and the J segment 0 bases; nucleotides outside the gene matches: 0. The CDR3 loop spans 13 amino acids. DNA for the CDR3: TGTGCCAGCGGGGGGGCGAACACCGGGGAGCTGTTTTTT. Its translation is CASGGANTGELFF.

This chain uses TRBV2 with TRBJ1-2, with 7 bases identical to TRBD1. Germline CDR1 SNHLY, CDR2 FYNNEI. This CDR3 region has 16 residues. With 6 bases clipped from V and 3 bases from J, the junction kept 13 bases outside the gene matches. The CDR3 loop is CASSAIDRVNYYGYTF. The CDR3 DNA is TGTGCCAGCAGCGCCATCGACAGGGTTAACTACTATGGCTACACCTTC. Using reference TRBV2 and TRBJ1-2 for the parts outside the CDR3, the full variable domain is EPEVTQTPSHQVTQMGQEVILRCVPISNHLYFYWYRQILGQKVEFLVSFYNNEISEKSEIFDDQFSVERPDGSNFTLKIRSTKLEDSAMYFCASSAIDRVNYYGYTFGSGTRLTVV.

Written as DNA, the CDR3 is TGCGCCAGCAGTGACCAGCGGGGGGGACCCTGGAACGGGGAGCTGTTTTTT. This codes for CASSDQRGGPWNGELFF. The chain carries TRBV10-1 and TRBJ2-2; 10 nucleotides align to TRBD2. The V gene's germline CDR1 is WNHNN and CDR2 SYGVQD (reference sequence). The CDR3 runs 17 residues. The V gene end was trimmed by 3 bases and the J gene end by 7 bases; junction bases not matched to a gene: 11.

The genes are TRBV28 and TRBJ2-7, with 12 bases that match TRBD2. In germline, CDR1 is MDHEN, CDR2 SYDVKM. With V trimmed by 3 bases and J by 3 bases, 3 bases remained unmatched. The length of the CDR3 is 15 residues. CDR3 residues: CASSLRTSGNYEQYF. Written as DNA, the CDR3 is TGTGCCAGCAGTTTGCGGACTAGCGGGAACTACGAGCAGTACTTC.

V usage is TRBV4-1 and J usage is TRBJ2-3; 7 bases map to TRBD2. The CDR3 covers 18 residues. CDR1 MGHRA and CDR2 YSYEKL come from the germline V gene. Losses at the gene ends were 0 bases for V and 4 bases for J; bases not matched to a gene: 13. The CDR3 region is CASSQDGTWLAASDTQYF. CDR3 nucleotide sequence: TGCGCCAGCAGCCAAGATGGGACTTGGCTAGCGGCCTCAGATACGCAGTATTTT.

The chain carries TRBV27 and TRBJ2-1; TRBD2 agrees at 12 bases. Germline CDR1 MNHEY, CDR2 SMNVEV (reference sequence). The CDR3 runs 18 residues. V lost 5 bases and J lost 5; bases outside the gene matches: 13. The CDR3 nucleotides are TGTGCCAGCAGTCTAGAGCCCGGGACTAGCGGGCGTCACAATGAGCAGTTCTTC. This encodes CASSLEPGTSGRHNEQFF.

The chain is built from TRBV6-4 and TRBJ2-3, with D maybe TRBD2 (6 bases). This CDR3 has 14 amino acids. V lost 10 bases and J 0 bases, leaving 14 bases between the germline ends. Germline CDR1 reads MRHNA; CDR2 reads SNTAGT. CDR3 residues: CATSAGHSTDTQYF. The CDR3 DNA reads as TGTGCCACCTCAGCGGGTCATAGCACAGATACGCAGTATTTT.

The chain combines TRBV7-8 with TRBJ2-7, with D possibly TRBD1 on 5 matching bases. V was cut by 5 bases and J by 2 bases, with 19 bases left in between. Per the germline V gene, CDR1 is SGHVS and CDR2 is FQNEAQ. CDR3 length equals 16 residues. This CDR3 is CASSPTQDLNTYEQYF. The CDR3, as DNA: TGTGCCAGCAGCCCGACACAGGATCTAAATACCTACGAGCAGTACTTC.

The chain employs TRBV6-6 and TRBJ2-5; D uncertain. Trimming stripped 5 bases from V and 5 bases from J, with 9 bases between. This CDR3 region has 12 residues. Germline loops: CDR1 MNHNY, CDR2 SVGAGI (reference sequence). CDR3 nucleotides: TGTGCCAGCAGTCCGCTACGGGAGACCCAGTACTTC. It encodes CASSPLRETQYF.

The CDR3, as DNA: TGTGCCAGCAGTTACTCGAGGGTTGGGACCTACGAGCAGTACTTC. Translated, it gives CASSYSRVGTYEQYF. The chain is built from TRBV6-5 and TRBJ2-7; a weak D match, TRBD2 (5 bases). The V gene lost 0 bases and the J gene lost 2 bases, with 11 bases spanning the gap. Germline V lookup: CDR1 MNHEY, CDR2 SVGAGI. The CDR3 totals 15 residues.

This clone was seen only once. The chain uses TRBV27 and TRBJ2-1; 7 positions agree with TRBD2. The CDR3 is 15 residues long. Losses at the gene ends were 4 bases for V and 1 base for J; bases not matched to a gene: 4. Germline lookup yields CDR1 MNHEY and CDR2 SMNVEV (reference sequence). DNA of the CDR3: TGTGCCAGCAGTTCCTGGGGGGGTTCCTACAATGAGCAGTTCTTC. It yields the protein CASSSWGGSYNEQFF.

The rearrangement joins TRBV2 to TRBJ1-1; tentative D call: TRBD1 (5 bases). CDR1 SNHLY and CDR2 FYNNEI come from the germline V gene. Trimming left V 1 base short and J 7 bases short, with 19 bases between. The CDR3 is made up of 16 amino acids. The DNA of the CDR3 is TGTGCCAGCAGTGAAGTGGGACTTCCTTATTCCCTTGAAGCTTTCTTT. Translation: CASSEVGLPYSLEAFF. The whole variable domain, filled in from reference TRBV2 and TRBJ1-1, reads EPEVTQTPSHQVTQMGQEVILRCVPISNHLYFYWYRQILGQKVEFLVSFYNNEISEKSEIFDDQFSVERPDGSNFTLKIRSTKLEDSAMYFCASSEVGLPYSLEAFFGQGTRLTVV.

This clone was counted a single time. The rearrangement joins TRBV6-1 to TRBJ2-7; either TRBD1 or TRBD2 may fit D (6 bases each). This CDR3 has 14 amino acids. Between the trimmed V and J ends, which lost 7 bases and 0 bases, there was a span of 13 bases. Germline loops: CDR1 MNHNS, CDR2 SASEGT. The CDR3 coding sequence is TGTGCCAGCATCCGGGGGCTTAGCTCCTACGAGCAGTACTTC. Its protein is CASIRGLSSYEQYF.